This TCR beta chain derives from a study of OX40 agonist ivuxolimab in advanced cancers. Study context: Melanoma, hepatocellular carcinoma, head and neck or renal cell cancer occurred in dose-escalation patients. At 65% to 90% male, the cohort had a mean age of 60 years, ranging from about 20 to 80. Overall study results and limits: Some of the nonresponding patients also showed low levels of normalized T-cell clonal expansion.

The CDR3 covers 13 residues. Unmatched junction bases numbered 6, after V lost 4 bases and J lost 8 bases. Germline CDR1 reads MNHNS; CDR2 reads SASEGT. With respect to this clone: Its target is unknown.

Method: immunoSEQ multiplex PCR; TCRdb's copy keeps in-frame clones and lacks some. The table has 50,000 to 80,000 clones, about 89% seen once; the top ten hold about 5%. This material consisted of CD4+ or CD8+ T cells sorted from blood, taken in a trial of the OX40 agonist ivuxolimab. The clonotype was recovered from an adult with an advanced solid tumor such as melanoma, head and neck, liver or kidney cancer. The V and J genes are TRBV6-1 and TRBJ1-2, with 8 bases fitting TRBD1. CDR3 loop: CASSVQGARGYTF. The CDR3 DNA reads TGTGCCAGCAGTGTTCAGGGGGCGAGGGGCTACACCTTC.